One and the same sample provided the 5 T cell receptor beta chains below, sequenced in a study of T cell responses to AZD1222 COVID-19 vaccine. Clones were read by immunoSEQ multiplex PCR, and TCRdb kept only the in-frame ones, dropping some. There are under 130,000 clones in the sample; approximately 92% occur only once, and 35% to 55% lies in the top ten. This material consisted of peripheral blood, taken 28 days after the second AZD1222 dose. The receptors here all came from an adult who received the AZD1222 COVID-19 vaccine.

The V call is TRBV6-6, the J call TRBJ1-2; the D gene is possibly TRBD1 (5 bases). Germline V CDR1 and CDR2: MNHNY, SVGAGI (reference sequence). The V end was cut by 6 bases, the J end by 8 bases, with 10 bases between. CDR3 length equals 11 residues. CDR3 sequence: CASREGTGYTF. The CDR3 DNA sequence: TGTGCCAGCAGGGAGGGGACCGGCTACACCTTC.

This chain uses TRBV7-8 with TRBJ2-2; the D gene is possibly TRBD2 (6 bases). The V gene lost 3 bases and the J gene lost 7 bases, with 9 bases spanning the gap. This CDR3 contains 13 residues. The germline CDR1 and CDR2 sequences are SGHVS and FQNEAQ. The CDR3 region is CASSLEGSGELFF. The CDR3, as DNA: TGTGCCAGCAGCTTGGAGGGAAGCGGGGAGCTGTTTTTT.

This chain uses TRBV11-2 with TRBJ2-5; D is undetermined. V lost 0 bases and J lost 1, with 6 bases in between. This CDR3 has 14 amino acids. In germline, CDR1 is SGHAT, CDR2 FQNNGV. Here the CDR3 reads CASSLDRTQETQYF. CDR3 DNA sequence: TGTGCCAGCAGCTTAGATCGGACCCAAGAGACCCAGTACTTC.

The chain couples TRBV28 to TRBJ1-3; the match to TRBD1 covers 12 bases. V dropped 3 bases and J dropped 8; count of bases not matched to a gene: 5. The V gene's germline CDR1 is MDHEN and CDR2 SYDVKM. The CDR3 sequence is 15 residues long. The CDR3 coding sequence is TGTGCCAGCAGTTTGGGGACAGGGGGCGCGGACACCATATATTTT. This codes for CASSLGTGGADTIYF.

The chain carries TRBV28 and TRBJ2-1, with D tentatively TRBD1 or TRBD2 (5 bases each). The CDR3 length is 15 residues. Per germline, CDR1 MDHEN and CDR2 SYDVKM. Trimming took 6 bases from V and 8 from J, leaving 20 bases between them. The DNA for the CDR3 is TGTGCCAGCAGCCTATCGGGGACCCGGGCCGATGAGCAGTTCTTC. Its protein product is CASSLSGTRADEQFF.